Sequencing of this T cell receptor beta chain was carried out in a study of T cell clonotyping in hematopoietic cell transplantation. V gave up 1 base and J gave up 8 bases; unmatched junction bases: 1. Germline CDR1 LNHNV, CDR2 YYDKDF (reference sequence). The CDR3 runs 13 residues. The method was immunoSEQ multiplex PCR; TCRdb's version includes in-frame clones alone and lacks a portion of them. Here the sample spans around 13,000 clones, roughly 80% being singletons. Findings of the study overall: After transplant, recipient diversity fell while pathologically expanded clonotypes grew through day 180. Broader posttransplant TCR repertoire diversity was predicted by graft donor and pretransplant recipient Inverse Simpson Index values. Few recipient clonotypes overlapped donors; over 95% were de novo at given depth.

Recipients were bled about 28 days pretransplant and at posttransplant days 30, 100, 180. Turning to this clone: Its target is not known.

The source is a female patient aged 35-55 years who had an allogeneic stem cell transplant from a related donor, so T cells may come from the graft donor. Some clones in this sample may be carry-over from other donors' samples. The chain employs TRBV15 and TRBJ2-1, with 8 positions matching TRBD1. Sample: PBMCs, taken 100 days after allogeneic stem cell transplant. The CDR3 protein is CATSRGGQDEQFF. The CDR3 nucleotides read TGTGCCACCAGCAGAGGGGGACAGGATGAGCAGTTCTTC.